This T cell receptor beta chain was captured in a study of somatic mutations in cytotoxic T cells in rheumatoid arthritis. Germline V lookup: CDR1 SNHLY, CDR2 FYNNEI. After removal of 7 bases from V and 7 bases from J, the junction contained 9 bases not matched to a gene. The CDR3 runs to 13 residues. Sequencing used immunoSEQ multiplex PCR; TCRdb keeps in-frame clones, though not all of them. The table includes 5,500 to 6,500 clones, around three quarters detected once. V usage is TRBV2 and J usage is TRBJ1-1; 7 nucleotides line up with TRBD1. The sequencing sample was made of CD8+ T cells sorted from blood. The receptor was derived from a woman in her 50s in good health. The CDR3 sequence: CASMWVGQFEAFF. CDR3 DNA sequence: TGTGCCAGCATGTGGGTGGGACAGTTTGAAGCTTTCTTT.